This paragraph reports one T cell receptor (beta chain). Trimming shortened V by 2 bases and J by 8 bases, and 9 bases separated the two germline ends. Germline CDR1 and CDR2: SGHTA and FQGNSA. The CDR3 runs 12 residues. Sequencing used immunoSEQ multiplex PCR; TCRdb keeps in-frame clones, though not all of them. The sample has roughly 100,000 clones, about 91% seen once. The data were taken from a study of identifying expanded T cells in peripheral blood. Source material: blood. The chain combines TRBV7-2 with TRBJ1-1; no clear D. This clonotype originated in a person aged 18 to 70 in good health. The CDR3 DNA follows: TGTGCCAGCAGCTTAAGGACGACGGAAGCTTTCTTT. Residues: CASSLRTTEAFF.